Detailed here is one TCR beta chain. Use of 60 Vbeta and 13 Jbeta primers characterized the PCR. The assay was immunoSEQ multiplex PCR, and TCRdb's table has in-frame clones only and misses some. This sample has fewer than 250,000 clones, with 65% to 90% found just once. These data are taken from a study of cytomegalovirus exposure and HLA in healthy donors. Deletions cut 2 bases from V and 0 bases from J, with 8 bases between. Germline V lookup: CDR1 SGHRS, CDR2 YFSETQ. This CDR3 spans 14 amino acids. The receptor was derived from a girl between 10 and 17 years old in good health and CMV-seronegative. Sample: PBMCs. This chain links TRBV5-1 with TRBJ1-1; a possible D gene is TRBD1 (5 bases). CDR3 bases: TGCGCCAGCAGCTTTATGGGGCTGAACACTGAAGCTTTCTTT. Translation gives CASSFMGLNTEAFF.